This TCR beta chain was retrieved from a study of T cell changes during pregnancy in multiple sclerosis (dated by TCRdb to the late 2010s). About the study as a whole: The study looked at changes in the T cell repertoire across pregnancy in women with multiple sclerosis.

The method behind the library was the immunoSEQ multiplex PCR assay. TCRdb carries this immuneACCESS record with in-frame sequences only. Its versions omit some clonotypes, under half of them owing to an unresolved V gene in the studies checked, with the rest unexplained. The sample yields around 69,000 clones; more than 85% were counted once. The top ten clonotypes cover approximately 5% of the sample. Concerning this clone: Its specific antigen is unknown. One base away there is no much larger clone; base qualities are not given.

Between the V and J ends, shortened by 4 bases and 5 bases respectively, the junction contains 15 bases. The CDR3, from cysteine to phenylalanine, totals 14 residues. Here the CDR3 DNA is all that survives: 42 bases in frame from base 1. CDR1 and CDR2 were assigned from the germline V gene as SGHRS and YFSETQ. The receptor comes from a female donor with multiple sclerosis, enrolled in a pregnancy study. The specimen comprised CD8+ T cells from peripheral blood mononuclear cells, sampled before pregnancy. The sequence joins TRBV5-1 to TRBJ1-2, with TRBD1 as a weak D call on 6 bases. The DNA reads TGCGCCAGCAGCCTTAAGACAGGCCAGTATGGCTACACCTTC. It specifies CASSLKTGQYGYTF.